The present T cell receptor (beta chain) was sequenced within a study of T cell responses to AZD1222 COVID-19 vaccine. Some clones are missing from TCRdb's copy, which holds only in-frame ones; the method was immunoSEQ multiplex PCR. The sample records 95,000 to 110,000 clones, roughly nine tenths being singletons. Trimming shortened V by 6 bases and J by 0 bases, and 25 bases separated the two germline ends. Germline CDR1 is SNHLY and CDR2 is FYNNEI. The CDR3 loop spans 19 amino acids. General study results and limits: Spike-spanning, vaccine-associated CD4 TCRs were dominant at 160-218 and 743-854.

In the case of this clone: Antigen: not known.

This clonotype was sampled from an adult in good health. The chain has TRBV2 and TRBJ2-3, with no clear D. Sequencing used peripheral blood, obtained on day 0 of AZD1222 vaccination. CDR3 bases: TGTGCCAGCAGCGTATCCCGGCCGGCGGCGGTAACTAGCACAGATACGCAGTATTTT. As protein: CASSVSRPAAVTSTDTQYF.